This TCR beta chain was documented in a study of blood T cell repertoires in COVID-19. The overall study: COVID-19 samples, acute and convalescent, were from the United States, Italy and Spain.

Authors' methods: Amplification of reference gene primers was used by the study to estimate nucleated cell counts. Here immunoSEQ multiplex PCR was the method, and the copy in TCRdb shows in-frame clones only, minus some. The D gene and trimming were derived from the DNA, and the V and J assignments and clone size from that table. This sample has some 330,000 clones, with around 86% found just once. CDR3 length equals 14 residues. CDR1 is SGHTA, CDR2 FQGNSA, per germline. Trimming removed 2 bases from V and 4 bases from J, with 11 bases in between. Those enrolled, adults aged roughly 18 to 100 years, came from 25 or so US areas. Participants' own reports of clinical history determined their cohort assignment.

The J gene is TRBJ2-5, the V gene TRBV7-2, with D perhaps TRBD1 (6 bases). This clonotype was sampled from a woman in her forties or fifties who had recovered from COVID-19. The sequenced sample was PBMCs or T cells enriched from blood (not recorded which). The CDR3 bases are TGTGCCAGCAGCTTAAACAGGGATGGAGAGACCCAGTACTTC. Its protein is CASSLNRDGETQYF.